This TCR beta chain was recorded in a study of blood T cells in healthy people across ages. Primers used in a second PCR of roughly 6 to 12 cycles were a sample-barcoded 5' primer and a J-beta primer mix. TCRdb recomputed calls from the 5' RACE reads with MiXCR, one row per CDR3 protein. The table shows around 1.7 million distinct CDR3 sequences, with over 25% occurring only once. CDR1 is SGHTA and CDR2 is FQGTGA in the germline V gene. The CDR3 has 16 residues. Trimming took 5 bases from V and 4 from J; bases not matched to a gene: 8. Study-wide results and caveats: Long-lived and aged donors differed, with more naive CD4+ cells and higher diversity in the long-lived.

This clonotype was detected many times. Antigen: not known. The chain carries TRBV7-3 and TRBJ2-6; TRBD2 aligns across 7 bases. The sequencing input was blood. This clonotype was obtained from a woman in her 30s in good health. In nucleotides, the CDR3 is TGTGCCAGCAGCCCGGGGACTACACCCGGGGCCAACGTCCTGACTTTC. It specifies CASSPGTTPGANVLTF.